A single sample gave rise to the 2 T cell receptor beta chains below, sequenced in a study of beta chain features in type 1 diabetes. Isolated RNA was reverse transcribed in full, so expressed TCRB transcripts were sequenced. Method: immunoSEQ multiplex PCR; TCRdb's copy keeps in-frame clones and lacks some. Of around 300,000 clones in the sample, roughly 8% were seen once. The sequencing input was central memory CD4+ T cells from blood. These receptors originate from a woman under 30 in good health.

At least ten counts were recorded for this clone. J is TRBJ1-2 and V is TRBV18; 10 bases map to TRBD1. This CDR3 contains 15 residues. V shed 3 bases, J shed 5 bases, and the junction held 6 bases outside the gene matches. Per the germline V gene, CDR1 is KGHSH and CDR2 is LQKENI. CDR3 sequence: CASSPQDRGMYGYTF. The CDR3 DNA is TGTGCCAGCTCACCCCAGGACAGGGGGATGTATGGCTACACCTTC.

This clone has ten or more counts. The sample carries other DNA sequences with the same CDR3. The V call is TRBV10-3, the J call TRBJ1-1; D is ambiguous. Looked up from germline, CDR1 is ENHRY and CDR2 is SYGVKD. Between the trimmed V and J ends, which lost 0 bases and 6 bases, there was a span of 5 bases. CDR3 length: 12 amino acids. The CDR3 DNA follows: TGTGCCATCAGTGAGTCTGGGGCTGAAGCTTTCTTT. Translation gives CAISESGAEAFF.